The 28 T cell receptor beta chains listed next were all sequenced from one sample in a study of blood T cell repertoires in COVID-19. Method: immunoSEQ multiplex PCR; TCRdb's copy keeps in-frame clones and lacks some. The repertoire consists of around 45,000 clones, with 80% to 90% occurring once and the leading ten covering approximately 12%. Sequences were obtained from peripheral blood. All receptors come from an elderly man with acute or convalescent COVID-19.

This chain links TRBV30 with TRBJ2-7; maybe TRBD1 (5 bases). The CDR3 runs to 13 residues. V lost 4 bases and J lost 2, with 12 bases in between. CDR1 GTSNPN and CDR2 SVGIG come from the germline V gene (reference sequence). DNA of the CDR3: TGTGCCTGGAAATCAGGGATTCCCTACGAGCAGTACTTC. This translates into CAWKSGIPYEQYF.

V is TRBV6-1 and J is TRBJ1-4, with TRBD1 matching over 9 bases. The germline CDR1 and CDR2 sequences are MNHNS and SASEGT. Germline trimming cut 3 bases from V and 7 bases from J; bases unmatched to any gene: 3. This CDR3 region has 14 residues. CDR3 sequence reads: CASSERDRAEKLFF. The DNA for the CDR3 is TGTGCCAGCAGTGAGCGGGACAGGGCTGAAAAACTGTTTTTT.

The count of this clone is one. This chain uses TRBV3-1 (or the pseudogene TRBV3-2) with TRBJ1-5; D gene unclear. The germline V gene has CDR1 LGHDT and CDR2 YNNKEL (reference sequence). Trimming shortened V by 0 bases and J by 9 bases, and 15 bases separated the two germline ends. The CDR3 runs 15 residues. CDR3 sequence (DNA): TGTGCCAGCAGCCAAGACTTGGCAGAGGGTCGGCCCCAGCATTTT. Protein sequence: CASSQDLAEGRPQHF.

The CDR3 sequence: CASSQGNQPGETQYF. The CDR3 bases are TGTGCCAGCAGCCAAGGCAACCAGCCGGGAGAGACCCAGTACTTC. V gene TRBV3-1 (or the pseudogene TRBV3-2) combines with J gene TRBJ2-5, with D unresolved. The CDR3 contains 15 residues. V lost 1 base and J 4 bases, leaving 13 bases between the germline ends. CDR1 LGHDT and CDR2 YNNKEL come from the germline V gene (reference sequence).

The chain links TRBV11-2 to TRBJ2-1; 8 nucleotides line up with TRBD2. V lost 3 bases and J lost 7; bases outside the gene matches: 5. This CDR3 has 14 amino acids. CDR1 SGHAT and CDR2 FQNNGV come from the germline V gene. The CDR3 is CASSLPGGRNEQFF. CDR3 nucleotides: TGTGCCAGCAGCTTGCCGGGGGGGCGAAATGAGCAGTTCTTC.

The chain has TRBV13 and TRBJ2-7; weak D call: TRBD1 (5 bases). V was trimmed by 5 bases and J by 0 bases, leaving 11 bases between them. CDR3 size: 14 residues. Germline V gene sequence: CDR1 PRHDT, CDR2 FYEKMQ (reference sequence). Here the CDR3 DNA reads TGTGCCAGCAGCCCTGACAGAGCCTCCTACGAGCAGTACTTC. It specifies CASSPDRASYEQYF. The full variable domain, in which reference TRBV13 and TRBJ2-7 provide the parts outside the CDR3, is AAGVIQSPRHLIKEKRETATLKCYPIPRHDTVYWYQQGPGQDPQFLISFYEKMQSDKGSIPDRFSAQQFSDYHSELNMSSLELGDSALYFCASSPDRASYEQYFGPGTRLTVT.

Only one count was recorded for this clone. The chain's CDR3 is CSVGGQGRYEQYF. CDR3 in DNA: TGCAGCGTTGGCGGACAGGGGAGGTACGAGCAGTACTTC. This chain links TRBV29-1 with TRBJ2-7; TRBD1 matches at 9 bases. Per germline, CDR1 SQVTM and CDR2 ANQGSEA. J gave up 4 bases and V 4 bases, and 5 bases lay outside the gene matches. This CDR3 region has 13 residues.

The chain joins TRBV28 to TRBJ2-7; D may be TRBD2 (5 bases). The germline V gene encodes CDR1 MDHEN and CDR2 SYDVKM. This CDR3 spans 13 amino acids. Trimming pared 7 bases from V and 1 base from J, leaving 11 bases between. The CDR3 here is CASKRAVSYEQYF. In DNA, the CDR3 is TGTGCCAGCAAGAGGGCGGTATCCTACGAGCAGTACTTC. Supplemented by reference TRBV28 and TRBJ2-7, the full variable domain reads DVKVTQSSRYLVKRTGEKVFLECVQDMDHENMFWYRQDPGLGLRLIYFSYDVKMKEKGDIPEGYSVSREKKERFSLILESASTNQTSMYLCASKRAVSYEQYFGPGTRLTVT.

The gene calls are TRBV10-3 and TRBJ2-5; TRBD2 matches at 12 bases. Germline V gene lookup returns CDR1 ENHRY and CDR2 SYGVKD. The CDR3 loop spans 14 amino acids. V was pared by 10 bases and J by 3 bases, with 6 bases of the junction left unmatched. Here the CDR3 DNA reads TGTGCCACCACCTGGACTAGCGGGGAAGAGACCCAGTACTTC. The encoded protein is CATTWTSGEETQYF.

V usage is TRBV15 and J usage is TRBJ1-5; 9 bases are shared with TRBD1. This CDR3 comprises 16 residues. CDR1 is LNHNV, CDR2 YYDKDF, per germline (reference sequence). The V segment lost 1 base and the J segment 7 bases; nucleotides outside the gene matches: 8. CDR3 region: CATSRGSGQGNQPQHF. CDR3 DNA: TGTGCCACCAGCAGAGGAAGTGGACAGGGGAACCAGCCCCAGCATTTT.

This sequence joins TRBV3-1 (or the pseudogene TRBV3-2) and TRBJ1-2; 11 nucleotides agree with TRBD1. CDR3 length: 14 residues. V shed 6 bases and J 6 bases; nucleotides not matched to a gene: 6. Germline-derived CDR1 and CDR2 are LGHDT and YNNKEL (reference sequence). The DNA for the CDR3 is TGTGCCAGCAGGGGGACAGGGGGTAGCAATGGCTACACCTTC. Protein product: CASRGTGGSNGYTF.

The V gene is TRBV28, the J gene TRBJ2-7, with 7 bases lining up with TRBD1. The length of the CDR3 is 14 residues. The V segment lost 7 bases and the J segment 2 bases; nucleotides outside the gene matches: 8. The V gene's germline CDR1 is MDHEN and CDR2 SYDVKM. The CDR3 DNA sequence: TGTGCCAGCAATGGGAGACAGGGCACCTACGAGCAGTACTTC. This gives the protein CASNGRQGTYEQYF.

The chain joins TRBV5-6 to TRBJ1-6, with TRBD1 as a possible D gene (5 bases). The CDR3 is 14 residues long. V lost 6 bases and J lost 10, with 17 bases in between. CDR1 is SGHDT and CDR2 is YYEEEE in the germline V gene. The CDR3 bases are TGTGCCAGCACCCGGGGGGGTCTCTACTCACCCCTCCACTTT. Its protein is CASTRGGLYSPLHF.

The chain carries TRBV5-1 and TRBJ2-1; weak D call: TRBD2 (6 bases). This CDR3 spans 14 amino acids. V dropped 4 bases and J dropped 9 bases, with 17 bases sitting between them. Germline assignment: CDR1 SGHRS and CDR2 YFSETQ. CDR3 sequence (DNA): TGCGCCAGCAGCCGCGGGACTCTAGAAGGTGAGCAGTTCTTC. Translated, it gives CASSRGTLEGEQFF.

The rearrangement links TRBV6-2 or TRBV6-3 to TRBJ2-2; a weak D match, TRBD1 (7 bases). This CDR3 has 15 residues. The V end was cut by 2 bases, the J end by 6 bases, with 13 bases between. Germline CDR1 MNHEY, CDR2 SVGEGT. In DNA form, the CDR3 reads TGTGCCAGCAGTTACCCGCAGGGGGAGGCCGGGGAGCTGTTTTTT. Protein product: CASSYPQGEAGELFF.

This clone has a single count. CDR3 region: CASSFEGQGNTDTQYF. CDR3 DNA: TGCGCCAGCAGCTTTGAGGGACAGGGCAACACAGATACGCAGTATTTT. The chain links TRBV5-1 to TRBJ2-3; TRBD1 matches 9 bases. Germline V gives CDR1 SGHRS, CDR2 YFSETQ. The CDR3 is 16 residues long. V shed 2 bases, J shed 2 bases, and the junction held 6 bases outside the gene matches. Full variable domain (missing parts from reference TRBV5-1 and TRBJ2-3): KAGVTQTPRYLIKTRGQQVTLSCSPISGHRSVSWYQQTPGQGLQFLFEYFSETQRNKGNFPGRFSGRQFSNSRSEMNVSTLELGDSALYLCASSFEGQGNTDTQYFGPGTRLTVL.

This rearrangement joins TRBV5-5 to TRBJ1-1; D is uncertain. Germline V lookup: CDR1 SGHKS, CDR2 YYEKEE (reference sequence). The CDR3 runs 13 residues. The V and J ends lost 4 bases and 5 bases respectively, with 12 bases between them. CDR3 loop: CASSAAGWTEAFF. CDR3 bases: TGTGCCAGCAGCGCCGCCGGTTGGACTGAAGCTTTCTTT.

This rearrangement joins TRBV11-2 to TRBJ2-1, with D possibly matching TRBD1 (6 bases). The CDR3 is 13 residues long. Looked up from germline, CDR1 is SGHAT and CDR2 is FQNNGV. Trimming pared 5 bases from V and 3 bases from J, leaving 8 bases between. CDR3 sequence reads: CASSQDSYNEQFF. The CDR3, as DNA: TGTGCCAGCAGCCAGGACAGCTACAATGAGCAGTTCTTC.

This clone was seen only once. The rearrangement uses TRBV7-2 and TRBJ2-2; D is perhaps TRBD1 (5 bases). The CDR3 runs 14 residues. Trimming took off 8 bases at V and 6 bases at J, with 16 bases between the two ends. Per germline, CDR1 SGHTA and CDR2 FQGNSA. The CDR3 DNA follows: TGTGCCAGCTTCTGGGGCCCGCAGGCCGGGGAGCTGTTTTTT. Its protein product is CASFWGPQAGELFF.

J is TRBJ2-3 and V is TRBV25-1, with a tentative D call TRBD1 (5 bases). Germline loops: CDR1 MGHDK, CDR2 SYGVNS. V shed 2 bases and J shed 4 bases, with 7 bases lying between them. The CDR3 loop spans 13 amino acids. The CDR3 sequence is CASSERGADTQYF. The CDR3 region has the DNA TGTGCCAGCAGTGAAAGGGGCGCAGATACGCAGTATTTT.

The V call is TRBV11-2, the J call TRBJ1-1; 8 bases are a match to TRBD1. This CDR3 contains 16 residues. Germline trimming cut 3 bases from V and 6 bases from J; bases unmatched to any gene: 12. Germline loops: CDR1 SGHAT, CDR2 FQNNGV. The chain's CDR3 is CASSFWGRGQKAEAFF. Here the CDR3 DNA reads TGTGCCAGCAGCTTCTGGGGCAGGGGGCAGAAAGCTGAAGCTTTCTTT.

The V and J genes are TRBV3-1 (or the pseudogene TRBV3-2) and TRBJ1-1, with D possibly being TRBD1 (6 bases). The CDR3 covers 13 residues. From germline, CDR1 is LGHDT and CDR2 YNNKEL (reference sequence). With 0 bases removed from V and 5 bases from J, the gap between germline ends came to 7 bases. The DNA for the CDR3 is TGTGCCAGCAGCCAAGACAGGGGAACTGAAGCTTTCTTT. It specifies CASSQDRGTEAFF.

CDR3 in DNA: TGTGCCATTCACTGGGGCAGGCTCCCCATTGGAATGTTTTTT. The encoded protein is CAIHWGRLPIGMFF. V and J are TRBV6-5 and TRBJ1-4; tentatively, D is TRBD1 (5 bases). Trimming took 10 bases from V and 15 from J, leaving 27 bases between them. Germline V gene sequence: CDR1 MNHEY, CDR2 SVGAGI. This CDR3 region has 14 residues.

The chain uses TRBV6-5 and TRBJ1-2; the D is unclear. This CDR3 region has 15 residues. V was shortened by 7 bases and J by 5 bases, with 20 bases between the two germline ends. Germline-derived CDR1 and CDR2 are MNHEY and SVGAGI. In DNA form, the CDR3 reads TGTGCCAGCAAGCCAGCGGGATCAACCTCGTATGGCTACACCTTC. Translation gives CASKPAGSTSYGYTF.

The CDR3 protein is CASRGTGGRIYEQFF. CDR3 sequence (DNA): TGTGCCAGTAGGGGTACCGGGGGGCGCATCTATGAGCAGTTCTTC. The chain carries TRBV19 and TRBJ2-1; a weak D match, TRBD2 (7 bases). The CDR3 length is 15 residues. Germline lookup yields CDR1 LNHDA and CDR2 SQIVND (reference sequence). V gave up 6 bases and J gave up 8 bases, with 20 bases separating them.

The rearrangement joins TRBV30 to TRBJ1-1; 7 bases align to TRBD1. The CDR3 has 15 residues. V lost 7 bases to trimming and J lost 3 bases; unmatched junction nucleotides: 14. The germline V gene has CDR1 GTSNPN and CDR2 SVGIG (reference sequence). This chain's CDR3 is CAFQTGPRADTEAFF. DNA for the CDR3: TGTGCCTTCCAGACAGGGCCAAGGGCGGACACTGAAGCTTTCTTT.

This clone has a handful of counts. The rearrangement uses TRBV2 and TRBJ1-4, with a weak D call TRBD1 (5 bases). Per germline, CDR1 SNHLY and CDR2 FYNNEI. V was pared by 3 bases and J by 5 bases, with 13 bases between. The CDR3 has 15 amino acids. The CDR3 DNA reads TGTGCCAGCAGTGAGGCGGGGACGGGGAATGAAAAACTGTTTTTT. Translated, it gives CASSEAGTGNEKLFF.

This chain links TRBV12-3 or TRBV12-4 with TRBJ1-4; 7 bases fit TRBD1. V gave up 7 bases and J gave up 8 bases; unmatched junction bases: 4. CDR3 length: 12 amino acids. The CDR3 DNA sequence: TGTGCCAGCACGGACAGGCTAGAAAAACTGTTTTTT. As protein: CASTDRLEKLFF.